Each of the 16 T cell receptor beta chains below was sequenced from the same sample in a study of blood T cell repertoires in COVID-19. Repertoires were generated with immunoSEQ multiplex PCR, while TCRdb's copy carries only in-frame clones and drops some. This sample has under 200,000 clones, with less than 90% found just once. Material for sequencing was peripheral blood. The source of these receptors is a woman aged 65 to 85 with acute or convalescent COVID-19.

The rearrangement uses TRBV7-2 and TRBJ1-1; possibly TRBD1 for D (6 bases). The CDR3 is 14 residues long. From germline, CDR1 is SGHTA and CDR2 FQGNSA. Trimming cost V 2 bases and J 0 bases, with 7 bases left between them. The CDR3 nucleotides are TGTGCCAGCAGCTTACACAGGGTGAACACTGAAGCTTTCTTT. Translating it yields CASSLHRVNTEAFF.

The chain uses TRBV7-6 and TRBJ2-2, with TRBD1 identical over 7 bases. Trimming removed 1 base from V and 0 bases from J; junction bases left unmatched: 2. Germline V CDR1 and CDR2: SGHVS, FNYEAQ. The CDR3 runs to 16 residues. The CDR3 sequence: CASSLGQGANTGELFF. The CDR3 bases are TGTGCCAGCAGCTTAGGGCAGGGGGCGAACACCGGGGAGCTGTTTTTT.

V is TRBV4-1 and J is TRBJ1-6; weak D call: TRBD1 (5 bases). This CDR3 has 15 amino acids. V was clipped by 4 bases and J by 14 bases, with 21 bases between them. CDR1 is MGHRA and CDR2 is YSYEKL in the germline V gene. CDR3 sequence reads: CASSRAGPVGRALHF. The DNA for the CDR3 is TGCGCCAGCAGCCGGGCGGGACCGGTGGGTAGGGCCCTCCACTTT.

This clone was counted once. J is TRBJ2-2 and V is TRBV9, with D possibly matching TRBD1 (6 bases). Per germline, CDR1 SGDLS and CDR2 YYNGEE. This CDR3 contains 16 residues. V shed 0 bases and J shed 1 base, with 10 bases lying between them. CDR3 sequence: CASSVVGDKNTGELFF. The CDR3 DNA is TGTGCCAGCAGCGTAGTCGGGGACAAGAACACCGGGGAGCTGTTTTTT.

This clone has just one count. V is TRBV5-1 and J is TRBJ2-3, with TRBD1 as a possible D gene (5 bases). The CDR3 length is 14 residues. With 4 bases removed from V and 1 base from J, the gap between germline ends came to 10 bases. Germline CDR1 and CDR2: SGHRS and YFSETQ. Here the CDR3 reads CASSATRGTDTQYF. Written as DNA, the CDR3 is TGCGCCAGCAGCGCGACCAGGGGCACAGATACGCAGTATTTT.

The chain links TRBV19 to TRBJ1-5; TRBD1 agrees at 9 bases. J was trimmed by 5 bases and V by 3 bases; bases with no gene match: 5. The CDR3 totals 15 residues. Germline CDR1 LNHDA, CDR2 SQIVND (reference sequence). CDR3 sequence: CASSIGDRGDQPQHF. The CDR3 nucleotides are TGTGCCAGTAGTATTGGTGACAGGGGGGATCAGCCCCAGCATTTT.

This clone has a handful of counts. The chain links TRBV11-3 to TRBJ2-2; D might be TRBD1 (6 bases). V shed 5 bases and J shed 6 bases, with 10 bases lying between them. The germline V gene encodes CDR1 SGHNT and CDR2 YENEEA. The CDR3 totals 13 residues. In DNA form, the CDR3 reads TGTGCCAGCAGCGTTACAGGGCCCGGGGAGCTGTTTTTT. It yields the protein CASSVTGPGELFF. Full variable domain (missing parts from reference TRBV11-3 and TRBJ2-2): EAGVVQSPRYKIIEKKQPVAFWCNPISGHNTLYWYLQNLGQGPELLIRYENEEAVDDSQLPKDRFSAERLKGVDSTLKIQPAELGDSAVYLCASSVTGPGELFFGEGSRLTVL.

The chain combines TRBV5-1 with TRBJ2-1, with TRBD2 matching 11 bases. Unmatched junction bases numbered 7, after V lost 4 bases and J lost 7 bases. The CDR3 length is 15 residues. Germline V gene lookup returns CDR1 SGHRS and CDR2 YFSETQ. The CDR3 region is CASSNLAGGANEQFF. Written as DNA, the CDR3 is TGCGCCAGCAGCAACTTAGCGGGAGGGGCAAATGAGCAGTTCTTC.

The chain is built from TRBV12-3 or TRBV12-4 and TRBJ1-1, with no clear D. Trimming removed 6 bases from V and 6 bases from J, with 14 bases in between. The CDR3 spans 13 residues. CDR3 bases: TGTGCCAGCAGAAGTAGACAATTCCCTGAAGCTTTCTTT. Its protein is CASRSRQFPEAFF.

This clone was counted a single time. V usage is TRBV5-8 and J usage is TRBJ2-5; D is perhaps TRBD1 (7 bases). The CDR3 has 13 amino acids. Per the germline V gene, CDR1 is SGHTS and CDR2 is YDEGEE. V was shortened by 4 bases and J by 3 bases, with 10 bases between the two germline ends. CDR3 sequence (DNA): TGTGCCAGCAGCCCCAGGGGGGAAGAGACCCAGTACTTC. Encoded protein: CASSPRGEETQYF.

The chain combines TRBV15 with TRBJ1-6; D is possibly TRBD1 (5 bases). CDR3 size: 15 residues. Germline V gives CDR1 LNHNV, CDR2 YYDKDF (reference sequence). V was trimmed by 0 bases and J by 9 bases, leaving 12 bases between them. The CDR3 DNA is TGTGCCACCAGCAGAGATCCGACAGTTGGTTCACCCCTCCACTTT. This gives the protein CATSRDPTVGSPLHF.

In its sample, this clone was seen once. The chain carries TRBV10-3 and TRBJ2-1, with TRBD2 as a possible D gene (5 bases). The CDR3 loop spans 16 amino acids. Trimming took off 0 bases at V and 3 bases at J, with 12 bases between the two ends. The V gene's germline CDR1 is ENHRY and CDR2 SYGVKD. The CDR3 reads CAISESGLAGYNEQFF. The CDR3 DNA sequence: TGTGCCATCAGTGAGTCAGGGCTAGCTGGCTACAATGAGCAGTTCTTC.

The chain has TRBV19 and TRBJ1-1; 9 bases are shared with TRBD1. Germline V CDR1 and CDR2: LNHDA, SQIVND (reference sequence). The CDR3 is made up of 14 amino acids. J was trimmed by 0 bases and V by 6 bases; bases with no gene match: 2. CDR3 in amino acids: CASRDRGLNTEAFF. DNA of the CDR3: TGTGCCAGTAGGGACAGGGGACTGAACACTGAAGCTTTCTTT.

The chain links TRBV5-4 to TRBJ2-7, with 9 bases aligning to TRBD1. Trimming cost V 3 bases and J 3 bases; bases outside gene matches: 4. The CDR3 length is 14 residues. Germline V gene data show CDR1 as SGHNT and CDR2 as YYREEE (reference sequence). CDR3 DNA: TGTGCCAGCAGCTCTCCGGGACAGGGCTACGAGCAGTACTTC. Translating gives CASSSPGQGYEQYF.

This rearrangement joins TRBV6-5 to TRBJ1-1, with D unclear. The CDR3 is made up of 15 amino acids. Germline loops: CDR1 MNHEY, CDR2 SVGAGI. The V gene lost 2 bases and the J gene lost 7 bases, with 17 bases spanning the gap. CDR3 bases: TGTGCCAGCAGTTACCGGCAGGCGCCTTCCCATGAAGCTTTCTTT. Protein: CASSYRQAPSHEAFF.

This chain joins TRBV2 and TRBJ2-7, with TRBD2 identical over 10 bases. The V gene end was trimmed by 0 bases and the J gene end by 1 base; junction bases not matched to a gene: 6. Germline CDR1 SNHLY, CDR2 FYNNEI. The CDR3 totals 17 residues. The CDR3 DNA is TGTGCCAGCAGTGAAGCAGGGATAGCGGGAGGTTCCTACGAGCAGTACTTC. This codes for CASSEAGIAGGSYEQYF.